The 23 T cell receptor beta chains presented below share a single source sample, sequenced in a study of T cells in localized non-small cell lung cancer. Profiling relied on immunoSEQ multiplex PCR, and the TCRdb table lists in-frame clones only, not all of them. Of tens of thousands of clones listed, roughly 90% are singletons. The material sequenced was peripheral blood, taken before any cancer treatment. These receptors came from a woman between 35 and 70 years old with stage I lung adenocarcinoma.

This chain joins TRBV6-1 and TRBJ1-4, with D maybe TRBD1 (5 bases). The CDR3 runs 12 residues. With 5 bases removed from V and 4 bases from J, the gap between germline ends came to 5 bases. The germline V gene encodes CDR1 MNHNS and CDR2 SASEGT. The CDR3 DNA follows: TGTGCCAGCAGTAGGGGTAATGAAAAACTGTTTTTT. Amino acids: CASSRGNEKLFF.

The chain employs TRBV30 and TRBJ1-2; unclear D gene. The CDR3 has 13 amino acids. V dropped 2 bases and J dropped 2 bases, with 9 bases sitting between them. Germline lookup yields CDR1 GTSNPN and CDR2 SVGIG (reference sequence). The CDR3 bases are TGTGCCTGGAGTTGGCGACGCAACTATGGCTACACCTTC. Amino acids: CAWSWRRNYGYTF. Drawing the rest from reference TRBV30 and TRBJ1-2, the complete variable domain is SQTIHQWPATLVQPVGSPLSLECTVEGTSNPNLYWYRQAAGRGLQLLFYSVGIGQISSEVPQNLSASRPQDRQFILSSKKLLLSDSGFYLCAWSWRRNYGYTFGSGTRLTVV.

The genes are TRBV9 and TRBJ2-2, with D possibly matching TRBD1 (5 bases). The CDR3 extends over 15 amino acids. Germline V gene sequence: CDR1 SGDLS, CDR2 YYNGEE. The V gene lost 0 bases and the J gene lost 4 bases, with 10 bases spanning the gap. CDR3 DNA sequence: TGTGCCAGCAGCGTAGCTGGGGCCGGCACCGGGGAGCTGTTTTTT. Encoded protein: CASSVAGAGTGELFF.

This rearrangement joins TRBV6-1 to TRBJ2-7, with D tentatively TRBD1 (6 bases). The CDR3 extends over 12 amino acids. V lost 2 bases, J lost 9 bases, and 11 bases lay in between. Germline V gene lookup returns CDR1 MNHNS and CDR2 SASEGT. This chain's CDR3 is CASSERDTRQYF. In nucleotides, the CDR3 is TGTGCCAGCAGTGAACGGGACACCAGGCAGTACTTC.

The rearrangement joins TRBV7-2 to TRBJ2-1, with 12 bases aligning to TRBD2. Per germline, CDR1 SGHTA and CDR2 FQGNSA. V dropped 5 bases and J dropped 8; count of bases not matched to a gene: 7. The CDR3 runs 15 residues. The CDR3 region is CASSLGLAGTDEQFF. In nucleotides, the CDR3 is TGTGCCAGCAGCCTCGGACTAGCGGGGACGGATGAGCAGTTCTTC.

This clone has a single count. The chain joins TRBV14 to TRBJ2-7; D possibly corresponds to TRBD2 (6 bases). The CDR3 totals 15 residues. Trimming cost V 4 bases and J 0 bases, with 13 bases left between them. Per germline, CDR1 SGHDN and CDR2 FVKESK. CDR3: CASSLRDSNSYEQYF. CDR3 coding DNA: TGTGCCAGCAGCCTCCGGGACTCTAACTCCTACGAGCAGTACTTC.

This clone was observed once. The chain combines TRBV7-3 with TRBJ2-1; TRBD2 is a possible D gene (6 bases). Trimming cost V 5 bases and J 2 bases, with 13 bases left between them. Germline V gene data show CDR1 as SGHTA and CDR2 as FQGTGA. The CDR3 covers 15 residues. DNA for the CDR3: TGTGCCAGCAGCATAGCGGCCAGTACCTACAATGAGCAGTTCTTC. The encoded protein is CASSIAASTYNEQFF.

This chain links TRBV19 with TRBJ2-3; 11 bases align to TRBD1. The CDR3 covers 13 residues. After removal of 6 bases from V and 11 bases from J, the junction contained 7 bases not matched to a gene. Germline CDR1 and CDR2: LNHDA and SQIVND (reference sequence). Written as DNA, the CDR3 is TGTGCCAGTAGCCCGGGACAGGGGGTTGAGCAGTATTTT. Translating it yields CASSPGQGVEQYF. Full variable domain (rest looked up from reference TRBV19 and TRBJ2-3): DGGITQSPKYLFRKEGQNVTLSCEQNLNHDAMYWYRQDPGQGLRLIYYSQIVNDFQKGDIAEGYSVSREKKESFPLTVTSAQKNPTAFYLCASSPGQGVEQYFGPGTRLTVL.

V gene TRBV4-2 combines with J gene TRBJ2-7; D is unresolved. Trimming pared 4 bases from V and 5 bases from J, leaving 12 bases between. The CDR3 runs to 13 residues. The germline CDR1 and CDR2 sequences are LGHNA and YNFKEQ. The CDR3 loop is CASSPRILDEQYF. The CDR3, as DNA: TGTGCCAGCAGCCCCCGCATATTGGACGAGCAGTACTTC.

This clone has more than one count but fewer than ten. The J gene is TRBJ1-2, the V gene TRBV6-5; D unresolved. There are 11 residues in the CDR3. Trimming took off 7 bases at V and 3 bases at J, with 6 bases between the two ends. The germline CDR1 and CDR2 sequences are MNHEY and SVGAGI. CDR3 coding DNA: TGTGCCAGCAAGTACGACTATGGCTACACCTTC. Amino acids: CASKYDYGYTF.

The V call is TRBV11-2, the J call TRBJ2-5; 10 bases are a match to TRBD2. The CDR3 loop spans 16 amino acids. Germline V gives CDR1 SGHAT, CDR2 FQNNGV. With 2 bases clipped from V and 2 bases from J, the junction kept 5 bases outside the gene matches. In DNA, the CDR3 is TGTGCCAGCAGCTTAAATGCAGCGGGGGGGCAAGAGACCCAGTACTTC. Its protein is CASSLNAAGGQETQYF.

The rearrangement links TRBV19 to TRBJ2-1; 9 nucleotides agree with TRBD1. The germline V gene encodes CDR1 LNHDA and CDR2 SQIVND (reference sequence). V lost 3 bases to trimming and J lost 6 bases; unmatched junction nucleotides: 9. The CDR3 contains 16 residues. The CDR3 loop is CASSIRGQGHRNEQFF. The DNA for the CDR3 is TGTGCCAGTAGTATTAGGGGACAGGGACACCGCAATGAGCAGTTCTTC.

The rearrangement uses TRBV2 and TRBJ2-3; TRBD2 aligns across 12 bases. Losses at the gene ends were 2 bases for V and 0 bases for J; bases not matched to a gene: 6. CDR1 and CDR2 from the germline V gene are SNHLY and FYNNEI. The CDR3 consists of 18 residues. The CDR3 is CASSERASGGASTDTQYF. In DNA, the CDR3 is TGTGCCAGCAGTGAAAGGGCTAGCGGGGGGGCTAGCACAGATACGCAGTATTTT.

The chain couples TRBV2 to TRBJ2-1; D is unclear. The CDR3 sequence is 14 residues long. V lost 3 bases, J lost 4 bases, and 10 bases lay in between. Germline CDR1 SNHLY, CDR2 FYNNEI. CDR3 coding DNA: TGTGCCAGCAGTGAGACGAGAAATTACAATGAGCAGTTCTTC. Encoded protein: CASSETRNYNEQFF.

The genes are TRBV18 and TRBJ1-6, with 8 bases fitting TRBD1. CDR3 size: 15 residues. Germline CDR1 reads KGHSH; CDR2 reads LQKENI. After removal of 3 bases from V and 4 bases from J, the junction contained 2 bases not matched to a gene. The CDR3 is CASSPWTGYNSPLHF. The CDR3 DNA reads as TGTGCCAGCTCACCCTGGACAGGGTATAATTCACCCCTCCACTTT.

The chain combines TRBV27 with TRBJ1-1, with D possibly matching TRBD1 (5 bases). Germline CDR1 MNHEY, CDR2 SMNVEV (reference sequence). The CDR3 length is 13 residues. Trimming removed 5 bases at V and 5 bases at J, with 12 bases between. CDR3 protein: CASSPTGWTEAFF. For the CDR3, the DNA is TGTGCCAGCAGTCCTACAGGTTGGACTGAAGCTTTCTTT.

This chain connects TRBV7-3 to TRBJ1-2; 9 nucleotides line up with TRBD1. CDR3 size: 14 residues. Looked up from germline, CDR1 is SGHTA and CDR2 is FQGTGA. V dropped 3 bases and J dropped 7; count of bases not matched to a gene: 6. In DNA, the CDR3 is TGTGCCAGCAGCTTTCGGGACAGGGCATCTGGCTACACCTTC. Residues: CASSFRDRASGYTF. The entire variable domain, with the rest obtained from reference TRBV7-3 and TRBJ1-2, is as follows: GAGVSQTPSNKVTEKGKYVELRCDPISGHTALYWYRQSLGQGPEFLIYFQGTGAADDSGLPNDRFFAVRPEGSVSTLKIQRTERGDSAVYLCASSFRDRASGYTFGSGTRLTVV.

This chain joins TRBV5-1 and TRBJ2-1; 13 positions agree with TRBD2. Looked up from germline, CDR1 is SGHRS and CDR2 is YFSETQ. CDR3 length equals 15 residues. The V segment lost 0 bases and the J segment 9 bases; nucleotides outside the gene matches: 3. The CDR3 protein is CASSLGLAGGVEQFF. The CDR3 DNA reads as TGCGCCAGCAGCTTGGGACTAGCGGGGGGTGTTGAGCAGTTCTTC.

The chain links TRBV6-6 to TRBJ1-2; 9 bases are shared with TRBD1. Germline CDR1 is MNHNY and CDR2 is SVGAGI (reference sequence). V trimming: 1 base; J trimming: 3 bases; junction bases outside the gene matches: 3. This CDR3 has 15 amino acids. CDR3 sequence reads: CASSYWTGADYGYTF. The CDR3 nucleotides read TGTGCCAGCAGTTACTGGACAGGGGCCGACTATGGCTACACCTTC.

J is TRBJ2-1 and V is TRBV7-9, with D possibly being TRBD2 (6 bases). The CDR3 has 18 amino acids. The V and J ends lost 0 bases and 5 bases respectively, with 20 bases between them. The V gene's germline CDR1 is SEHNR and CDR2 FQNEAQ (reference sequence). The CDR3 bases are TGTGCCAGCAGCTTAGCGCTTACCGGGGCGGGAAGAGACAATGAGCAGTTCTTC. Translation: CASSLALTGAGRDNEQFF.

J is TRBJ2-7 and V is TRBV4-1; D uncertain. V shed 0 bases and J shed 3 bases, with 9 bases lying between them. Germline V gene sequence: CDR1 MGHRA, CDR2 YSYEKL. This CDR3 comprises 14 residues. CDR3 DNA sequence: TGCGCCAGCAGCCAAGATGTAGGTGACTACGAGCAGTACTTC. Its protein product is CASSQDVGDYEQYF.

This clone was counted only a few times. V usage is TRBV7-3 and J usage is TRBJ2-1, with TRBD2 matching 12 bases. V shed 5 bases, J shed 4 bases, and the junction held 6 bases outside the gene matches. Germline V CDR1 and CDR2: SGHTA, FQGTGA. The CDR3 runs to 16 residues. The CDR3 loop is CASSLGTSGPYNEQFF. The DNA of the CDR3 is TGTGCCAGCAGCCTCGGGACTAGCGGGCCGTACAATGAGCAGTTCTTC. The full variable domain, its missing parts supplied by reference TRBV7-3 and TRBJ2-1, is GAGVSQTPSNKVTEKGKYVELRCDPISGHTALYWYRQSLGQGPEFLIYFQGTGAADDSGLPNDRFFAVRPEGSVSTLKIQRTERGDSAVYLCASSLGTSGPYNEQFFGPGTRLTVL.

This chain links TRBV18 with TRBJ2-3; a possible D gene is TRBD2 (5 bases). The CDR3 is 14 amino acids. CDR1 and CDR2 from the germline V gene are KGHSH and LQKENI. Trimming pared 0 bases from V and 4 bases from J, leaving 8 bases between. The CDR3 nucleotides are TGTGCCAGCTCACCACCGGCGGGTGCAGATACGCAGTATTTT. Protein product: CASSPPAGADTQYF.